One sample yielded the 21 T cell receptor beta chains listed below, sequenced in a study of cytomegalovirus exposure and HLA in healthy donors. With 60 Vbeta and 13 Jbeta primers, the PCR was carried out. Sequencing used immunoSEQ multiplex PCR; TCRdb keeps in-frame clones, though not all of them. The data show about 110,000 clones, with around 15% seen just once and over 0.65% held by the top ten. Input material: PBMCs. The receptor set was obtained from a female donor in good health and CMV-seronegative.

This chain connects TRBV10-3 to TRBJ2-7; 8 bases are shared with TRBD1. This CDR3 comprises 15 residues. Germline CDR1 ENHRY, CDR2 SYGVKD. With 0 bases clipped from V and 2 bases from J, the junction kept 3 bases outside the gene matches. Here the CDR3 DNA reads TGTGCCATCAGTGAGTCGACAGGGGTTCCCTACGAGCAGTACTTC. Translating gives CAISESTGVPYEQYF.

CDR3 residues: CASSFGEGGEKLFF. CDR3 sequence (DNA): TGTGCCAGCAGCTTCGGGGAGGGTGGTGAAAAACTGTTTTTT. The chain uses TRBV5-4 and TRBJ1-4; D call uncertain. The CDR3 has 14 amino acids. Looked up from germline, CDR1 is SGHNT and CDR2 is YYREEE (reference sequence). The V end was cut by 2 bases, the J end by 7 bases, with 12 bases between. The full variable domain, its missing parts supplied by reference TRBV5-4 and TRBJ1-4, is ETGVTQSPTHLIKTRGQQVTLRCSSQSGHNTVSWYQQALGQGPQFIFQYYREEENGRGNFPPRFSGLQFPNYSSELNVNALELDDSALYLCASSFGEGGEKLFFGSGTQLSVL.

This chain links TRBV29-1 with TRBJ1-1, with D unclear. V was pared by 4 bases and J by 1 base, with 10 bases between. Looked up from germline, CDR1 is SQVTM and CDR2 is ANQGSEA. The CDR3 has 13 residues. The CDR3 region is CSVVLFGNTEAFF. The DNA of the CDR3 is TGCAGCGTTGTACTTTTCGGGAACACTGAAGCTTTCTTT.

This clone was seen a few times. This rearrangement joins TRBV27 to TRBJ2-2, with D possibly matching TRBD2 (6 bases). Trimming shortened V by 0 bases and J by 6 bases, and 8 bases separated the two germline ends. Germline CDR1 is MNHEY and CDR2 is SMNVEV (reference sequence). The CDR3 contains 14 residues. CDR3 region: CASSLSWGAGELFF. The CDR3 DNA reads TGTGCCAGCAGTTTATCATGGGGGGCCGGGGAGCTGTTTTTT.

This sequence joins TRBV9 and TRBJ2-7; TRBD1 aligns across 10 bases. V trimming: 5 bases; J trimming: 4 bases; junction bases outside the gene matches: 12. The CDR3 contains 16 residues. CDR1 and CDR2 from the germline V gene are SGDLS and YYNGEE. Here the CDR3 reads CASSAGAGQGTYEQYF. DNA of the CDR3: TGTGCCAGCAGTGCCGGGGCGGGACAGGGGACTTACGAGCAGTACTTC.

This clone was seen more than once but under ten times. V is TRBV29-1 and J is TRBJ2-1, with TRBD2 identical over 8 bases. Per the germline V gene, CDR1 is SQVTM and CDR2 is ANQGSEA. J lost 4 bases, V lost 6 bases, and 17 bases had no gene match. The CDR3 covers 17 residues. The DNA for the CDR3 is TGCAGCGTGCCACCCTCAGGGACGGGAGGGATATACAATGAGCAGTTCTTC. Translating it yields CSVPPSGTGGIYNEQFF.

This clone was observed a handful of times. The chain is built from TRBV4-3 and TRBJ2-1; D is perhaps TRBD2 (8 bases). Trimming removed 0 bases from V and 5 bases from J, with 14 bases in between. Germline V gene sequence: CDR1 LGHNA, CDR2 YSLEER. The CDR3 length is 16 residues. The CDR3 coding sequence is TGCGCCAGCAGCCAAGAGCCGGGGGGGACAGACAATGAGCAGTTCTTC. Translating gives CASSQEPGGTDNEQFF.

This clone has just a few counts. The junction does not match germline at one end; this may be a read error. The CDR3 spells CASSQTAGGTYYEQFF. CDR3 bases: TGTGCCAGCAGCCAAACTGCGGGGGGGACCTACTATGAGCAGTTCTTC. This chain uses TRBV14 with TRBJ2-1; 9 bases match TRBD2. Germline V gene data show CDR1 as SGHDN and CDR2 as FVKESK. This CDR3 contains 16 residues. The full variable domain, completed using reference TRBV14 and TRBJ2-1, is EAGVTQFPSHSVIEKGQTVTLRCDPISGHDNLYWYRRVMGKEIKFLLHFVKESKQDESGMPNNRFLAERTGGTYSTLKVQPAELEDSGVYFCASSQTAGGTYYEQFFGPGTRLTVL.

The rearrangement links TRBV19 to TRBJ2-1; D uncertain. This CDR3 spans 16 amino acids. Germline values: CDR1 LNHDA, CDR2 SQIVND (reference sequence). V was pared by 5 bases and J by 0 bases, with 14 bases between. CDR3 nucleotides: TGTGCCAGTAGTCGACTTCTAATGCACTCCTACAATGAGCAGTTCTTC. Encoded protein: CASSRLLMHSYNEQFF.

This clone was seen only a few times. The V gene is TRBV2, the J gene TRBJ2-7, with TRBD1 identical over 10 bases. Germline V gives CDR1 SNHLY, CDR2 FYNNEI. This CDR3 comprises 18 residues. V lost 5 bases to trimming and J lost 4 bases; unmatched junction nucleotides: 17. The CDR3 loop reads CASSQGFMGTGVRYEQYF. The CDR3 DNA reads TGTGCCAGCAGTCAGGGCTTTATGGGGACAGGGGTAAGGTACGAGCAGTACTTC.

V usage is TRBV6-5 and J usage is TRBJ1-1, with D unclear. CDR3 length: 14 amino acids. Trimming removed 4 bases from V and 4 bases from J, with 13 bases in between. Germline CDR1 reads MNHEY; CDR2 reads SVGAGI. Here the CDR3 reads CASSFRLDGTEAFF. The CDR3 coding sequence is TGTGCCAGCAGTTTCCGACTGGATGGCACTGAAGCTTTCTTT.

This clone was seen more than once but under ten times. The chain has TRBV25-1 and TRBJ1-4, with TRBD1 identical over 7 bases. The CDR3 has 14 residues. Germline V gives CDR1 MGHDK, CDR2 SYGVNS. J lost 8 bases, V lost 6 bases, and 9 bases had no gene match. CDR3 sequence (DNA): TGTGCCAGCAGGTCCGGGACAGAGGGGGAAAAACTGTTTTTT. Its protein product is CASRSGTEGEKLFF. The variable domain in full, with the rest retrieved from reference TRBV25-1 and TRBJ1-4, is EADIYQTPRYLVIGTGKKITLECSQTMGHDKMYWYQQDPGMELHLIHYSYGVNSTEKGDLSSESTVSRIRTEHFPLTLESARPSHTSQYLCASRSGTEGEKLFFGSGTQLSVL.

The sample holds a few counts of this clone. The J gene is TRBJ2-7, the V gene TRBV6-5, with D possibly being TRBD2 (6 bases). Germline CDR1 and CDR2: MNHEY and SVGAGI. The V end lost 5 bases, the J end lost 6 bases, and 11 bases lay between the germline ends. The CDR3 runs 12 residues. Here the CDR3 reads CASSPRRGEQYV. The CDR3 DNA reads TGTGCCAGCAGTCCTAGGCGGGGCGAGCAGTACGTC.

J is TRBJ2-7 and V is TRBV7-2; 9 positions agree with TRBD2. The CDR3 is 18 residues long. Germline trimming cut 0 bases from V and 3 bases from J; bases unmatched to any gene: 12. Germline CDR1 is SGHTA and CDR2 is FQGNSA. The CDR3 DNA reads TGTGCCAGCAGCTTAGCCGTGGCGGGGGGGCGAGGGGTCTACGAGCAGTACTTC. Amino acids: CASSLAVAGGRGVYEQYF.

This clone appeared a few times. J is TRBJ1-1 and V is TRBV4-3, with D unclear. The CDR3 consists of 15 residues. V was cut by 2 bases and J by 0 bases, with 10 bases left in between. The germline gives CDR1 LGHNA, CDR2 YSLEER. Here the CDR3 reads CASSQFRHLNTEAFF. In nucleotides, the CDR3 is TGCGCCAGCAGCCAATTCCGACATTTGAACACTGAAGCTTTCTTT.

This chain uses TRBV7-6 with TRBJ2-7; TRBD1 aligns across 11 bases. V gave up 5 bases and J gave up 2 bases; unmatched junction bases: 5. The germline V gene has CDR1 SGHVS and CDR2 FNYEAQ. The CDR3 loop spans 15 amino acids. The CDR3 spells CASSRDRGMTYEQYF. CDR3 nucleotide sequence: TGTGCCAGCAGCCGGGACAGGGGGATGACCTACGAGCAGTACTTC.

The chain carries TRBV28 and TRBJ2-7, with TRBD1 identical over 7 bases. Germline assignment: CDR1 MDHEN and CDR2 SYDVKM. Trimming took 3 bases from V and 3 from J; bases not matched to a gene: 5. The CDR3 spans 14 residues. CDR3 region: CASSLTGQGYEQYF. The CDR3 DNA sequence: TGTGCCAGCAGTTTGACAGGGCAAGGCTACGAGCAGTACTTC.

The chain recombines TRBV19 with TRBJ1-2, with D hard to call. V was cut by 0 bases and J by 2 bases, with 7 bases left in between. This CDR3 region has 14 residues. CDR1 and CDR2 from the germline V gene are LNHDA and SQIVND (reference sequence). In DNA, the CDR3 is TGTGCCAGTAGTATAGAGTCACAGAACTATGGCTACACCTTC. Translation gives CASSIESQNYGYTF. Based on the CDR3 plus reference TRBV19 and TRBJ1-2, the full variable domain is DGGITQSPKYLFRKEGQNVTLSCEQNLNHDAMYWYRQDPGQGLRLIYYSQIVNDFQKGDIAEGYSVSREKKESFPLTVTSAQKNPTAFYLCASSIESQNYGYTFGSGTRLTVV.

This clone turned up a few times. CDR3: CASSQGTGFSGELFF. The CDR3, as DNA: TGCGCCAGCAGCCAAGGAACAGGGTTCTCCGGGGAGCTGTTTTTT. This sequence joins TRBV4-1 and TRBJ2-2, with D possibly being TRBD1 (6 bases). The ends were cut back, 1 base at V and 6 bases at J, with 12 bases in the middle. The CDR3 consists of 15 residues. Germline CDR1 and CDR2: MGHRA and YSYEKL.

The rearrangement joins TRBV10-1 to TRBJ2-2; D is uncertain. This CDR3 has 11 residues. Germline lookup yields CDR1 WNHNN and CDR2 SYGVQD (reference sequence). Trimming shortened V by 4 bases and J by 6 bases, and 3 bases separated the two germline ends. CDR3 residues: CASSGAGELFF. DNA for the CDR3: TGCGCCAGCAGTGGAGCCGGGGAGCTGTTTTTT.

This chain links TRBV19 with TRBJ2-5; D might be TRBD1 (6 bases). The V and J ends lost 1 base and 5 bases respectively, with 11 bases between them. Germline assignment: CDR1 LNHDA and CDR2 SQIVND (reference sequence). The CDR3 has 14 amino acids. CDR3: CASSIVGGAETQYF. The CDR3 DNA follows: TGTGCCAGTAGTATAGTTGGGGGCGCTGAGACCCAGTACTTC. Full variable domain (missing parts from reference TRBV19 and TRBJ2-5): DGGITQSPKYLFRKEGQNVTLSCEQNLNHDAMYWYRQDPGQGLRLIYYSQIVNDFQKGDIAEGYSVSREKKESFPLTVTSAQKNPTAFYLCASSIVGGAETQYFGPGTRLLVL.